This T cell receptor (beta chain) was sequenced in a study of beta chain features in type 1 diabetes (dated 2018 in TCRdb). For context, the study as a whole: Patients and healthy donors did not differ in mean age, gender distribution, total cell number or subset yield. A total of about 100 million sorted cells were examined across all samples, and RNA yield correlated strongly with the number of cells per subset. In the study, recently diagnosed type 1 diabetes patients and matched healthy donors were compared on the TCRB repertoires of their sorted circulating CD4+ T cell subsets. Regulatory and stem cell-like memory subsets were obtained from only 8 patients and about 8 healthy donors, while naive and central memory subsets were obtained from all 30 or so donors.

The entire amount of isolated RNA was reverse transcribed using the High Capacity cDNA Reverse Transcription Kit, so the sequenced TCRB transcripts were expressed ones. Naive, central memory and regulatory T cell samples underwent deep immunoSEQ sequencing, averaging around 3.9 million total reads per sample. Sorted cells were lysed in RLT buffer, and RNA was extracted using DNase-treated RNeasy Micro or Mini kits according to cell number. To prevent cross-contamination, every cell subset was processed on its own, while patient and healthy donor samples were processed together. The immunoSEQ multiplex PCR was used to amplify TCRB sequences from cDNA, generating 87-bp fragments that spanned the CDR3 region. The amplicons were sequenced using the Illumina HiSeq platform. The authors processed their data as follows. Synthetic template baselines were used to correct PCR bias computationally, reads within Hamming distance 2 were collapsed, and singletons that could not be merged were discarded. Reads were aligned against IMGT so that V, D and J genes, CDR3 length and insertions or deletions at six rearrangement sites could be assigned. Clonotype counts were normalized to sorted cell number within each subset before computing true diversity and Gini coefficients with the tcR R package. Repertoire sharing was quantified using the overlap coefficient calculated on TCRB nucleotide sequences. TCRdb retrieved this table from immuneACCESS and kept in-frame rearrangements only. Not all clones are present; in checked studies, unresolved V genes account for under half, and no reason is known for the remainder. From that table come the V and J calls and clone size; the DNA was used to work out D and trimming. This sample gives 300,000 to 350,000 clones in total; about a tenth of them show up just once. The ten biggest clones cover less than 1.2% of the sample.

CDR3 length: 11 amino acids, cysteine to phenylalanine. The read is trimmed to its CDR3 DNA, 33 bases read in frame from base 1. Trimming at the junction amounts to 6 bases on V and 6 bases on J, and the germline ends lie 7 bases apart. The germline V gene sets CDR1 to MGHDK and CDR2 to SYGVNS. Broader findings and caveats from the paper: Shorter templates might have been favored by PCR, but patient and control samples were amplified and corrected together, so both groups would have been affected equally by any skew. Naive, central memory and regulatory TCRB repertoires appeared to be more alike among patients than among healthy donors. At VDJ recombination sites, patients with type 1 diabetes made fewer insertions and deleted more nucleotides, a pattern implying thymic rearrangement abnormalities. Because cDNA was sequenced instead of genomic DNA, activated cells with high expression could be over-represented, although the groups did not differ in activation or CD3 levels. Because the HLA sub-analyses included only small numbers of individuals, any influence of HLA type on TCRB rearrangement was left unresolved. In all four CD4+ subsets, TCRB CDR3 length was moderately but significantly shorter in type 1 diabetes patients.

The table lists this clone with a few counts. No cognate antigen has been identified for it. Base qualities are not at hand, and no much larger clone is one base apart. A single peripheral blood draw of approximately 120 mL on average was collected from each donor into heparinised tubes. Naive, central memory, regulatory and stem cell-like memory CD4+ T cells were sorted on a BD FACSAria II using a panel including CD45RO, CCR7, CD25, CD127, CD95 and CD27. All sorted populations exceeded 98% purity. PBMCs were separated immediately by Lymphoprep density gradient centrifugation and were stained directly, without being cultured. So that batch effects would be minimized, each experiment stained and sorted samples in pairs, pairing one healthy donor with one patient.

Sequencing used central memory CD4+ T cells from blood. The V gene is TRBV25-1 and the J gene is TRBJ2-3; too little of a D gene remains to name it. This sequence originates from a young man with type 1 diabetes. The nucleotide sequence reads as follows: TGTGCCAGCAGGGATCGCGATACGCAGTATTTT. This gives the protein CASRDRDTQYF. This CDR3, with the reference TRBV25-1 and TRBJ2-3 proteins standing in past its ends, gives the full variable domain EADIYQTPRYLVIGTGKKITLECSQTMGHDKMYWYQQDPGMELHLIHYSYGVNSTEKGDLSSESTVSRIRTEHFPLTLESARPSHTSQYLCASRDRDTQYFGPGTRLTVL.